A selection of T cell receptor beta chains follows, all from one sample in a study of persistence of HIV-infected CD4 T cells. Antigens for these TCRs are unknown. Data came from immunoSEQ multiplex PCR; TCRdb stores just in-frame clones and leaves some out. The sample shows more than 30,000 clones, around 80% of them seen only once. This sample comprised CD4+ T cells sorted from PBMCs after approximately 19-hour stimulation, obtained from a patient who received antiretroviral therapy. Every receptor here comes from an adult man with HIV who was CMV-seropositive. The CDR3 runs from the conserved cysteine through the conserved F or W. D genes are given only for firm matches. Size values are once, few and many counts, or a class for expanded clones, and some rows have none.

J: TRBJ1-4
D: TRBD1
V: TRBV5-8
size: .
DNA: TGTGCCAGCAGCTTCCGGGACAGGGGGACAAAACTGTTTTTT
CDR3: CASSFRDRGTKLFF

J: TRBJ1-2
D: TRBD1
V: TRBV2
size: .
DNA: TGTGCCAGCAGTGAAGCTAGACAGGGTCGGGATGGCTACACCTTC
CDR3: CASSEARQGRDGYTF

J: TRBJ2-3
D: .
V: TRBV10-1
size: .
DNA: TGCGCCCCACGGGGTAAAACAGATACGCAGTATTTT
CDR3: CAPRGKTDTQYF

J: TRBJ1-2
D: .
V: TRBV20-1
size: .
DNA: TGCAGTGCTAGAGATTTTAAAGGCTACACCTTC
CDR3: CSARDFKGYTF

J: TRBJ1-1
D: .
V: TRBV7-8
size: .
DNA: TGTGCCAGCAGCCAAACAGGGAACACTGAAGCTTTCTTT
CDR3: CASSQTGNTEAFF

J: TRBJ1-1
D: .
V: TRBV7-3
size: .
DNA: TGTGCCAGCAGCTTAGGGACTCCGAACACTGAAGCTTTCTTT
CDR3: CASSLGTPNTEAFF

J: TRBJ2-7
D: .
V: TRBV6-5
size: .
DNA: TGTGCCAGCACCCCTTCTAACTCCTCCTACGAGCAGTACTTC
CDR3: CASTPSNSSYEQYF

J: TRBJ1-2
D: TRBD1
V: TRBV19
size: .
DNA: TGTGCCGGATGGGACAGGGCGAGCGGCTACACCTTC
CDR3: CAGWDRASGYTF

J: TRBJ1-2
D: .
V: TRBV4-1
size: .
DNA: TGCGCCAGCAGCCAAGGGGGGAGTGGGGACTATGGCTACACCTTC
CDR3: CASSQGGSGDYGYTF

J: TRBJ2-7
D: .
V: TRBV13
size: .
DNA: TGTGCCAGCAGCTTATACAGGGAATTCTACAACGAGCAGTACTTC
CDR3: CASSLYREFYNEQYF

J: TRBJ2-2
D: TRBD1
V: TRBV5-1
size: .
DNA: TGCGCCAGCAGCTTGGAACAGGGGGCGGTCGGGGAGCTGTTTTTT
CDR3: CASSLEQGAVGELFF

J: TRBJ1-1
D: .
V: TRBV5-1
size: .
DNA: TGCGCCAGCAGCTTGAACAATGCGGGGACTGAAGCTTTCTTT
CDR3: CASSLNNAGTEAFF

J: TRBJ1-5
D: .
V: TRBV19
size: once
DNA: TGTGCCAGTAGTACCCGACAGCTGAATAGCAATCAGCCCCAGCATTTT
CDR3: CASSTRQLNSNQPQHF

J: TRBJ1-5
D: .
V: TRBV7-2
size: few
DNA: TGTGCCAGCAGCTCCCGACCCGGGAATCGTGAGAATCAGCCCCAGCATTTT
CDR3: CASSSRPGNRENQPQHF

J: TRBJ1-4
D: TRBD1
V: TRBV29-1
size: once
DNA: TGCAGCGTTGTGGGACAGCAAGCAACTAATGAAAAACTGTTTTTT
CDR3: CSVVGQQATNEKLFF

J: TRBJ1-1
D: TRBD1
V: TRBV5-1
size: .
DNA: TGCGCCAGCAGCTTGGATGACAGGGTAAGGACTGAAGCTTTCTTT
CDR3: CASSLDDRVRTEAFF

J: TRBJ1-1
D: .
V: TRBV6-5
size: .
DNA: TGTGCCAGCAGTAGGACGAACACTGAAGCTTTCTTT
CDR3: CASSRTNTEAFF

J: TRBJ2-3
D: .
V: TRBV4-1
size: .
DNA: TGCGCCAGCAGCCAAGGACAGTTTAGCACAGATACGCAGTATTTT
CDR3: CASSQGQFSTDTQYF

J: TRBJ1-4
D: .
V: TRBV5-6
size: .
DNA: TGTGCCAGCAGCTTAACCACTCAGGCGAGAATAGGAAAACTGTTTTTT
CDR3: CASSLTTQARIGKLFF

J: TRBJ1-2
D: .
V: TRBV5-8
size: .
DNA: TGTGCCAGCGCAAGAGGGAGCGGGTATGGCTACACCTTC
CDR3: CASARGSGYGYTF

J: TRBJ1-2
D: .
V: TRBV5-4
size: .
DNA: TGTGCCAGCAGCTTTGGCGAGGTCCCCTATGGCTACACCTTC
CDR3: CASSFGEVPYGYTF

J: TRBJ1-4
D: .
V: TRBV3-1/TRBV3-2
size: few
DNA: TGTGCCAGCAGCCACAGGGTCGAACGTGAAAAACTGTTTTTT
CDR3: CASSHRVEREKLFF

J: TRBJ2-7
D: .
V: TRBV5-1
size: .
DNA: TGCGCCAGCAGCTTGGCGATCGGGTACGAGCAGTACTTC
CDR3: CASSLAIGYEQYF

J: TRBJ1-1
D: .
V: TRBV5-1
size: .
DNA: TGCGCCAGCAGCTTGACAGGGCAGGGGATGAACACTGAAGCTTTCTTT
CDR3: CASSLTGQGMNTEAFF

J: TRBJ1-1
D: .
V: TRBV7-8
size: .
DNA: TGTGCCAGCAGCACCCACGAAGGGAGTTGGACTGAAGCTTTCTTT
CDR3: CASSTHEGSWTEAFF

J: TRBJ1-4
D: TRBD1
V: TRBV2
size: .
DNA: TGTGCCAGCAGTGGGCAGGGGGCCGGGGCTAATGAAAAACTGTTTTTT
CDR3: CASSGQGAGANEKLFF